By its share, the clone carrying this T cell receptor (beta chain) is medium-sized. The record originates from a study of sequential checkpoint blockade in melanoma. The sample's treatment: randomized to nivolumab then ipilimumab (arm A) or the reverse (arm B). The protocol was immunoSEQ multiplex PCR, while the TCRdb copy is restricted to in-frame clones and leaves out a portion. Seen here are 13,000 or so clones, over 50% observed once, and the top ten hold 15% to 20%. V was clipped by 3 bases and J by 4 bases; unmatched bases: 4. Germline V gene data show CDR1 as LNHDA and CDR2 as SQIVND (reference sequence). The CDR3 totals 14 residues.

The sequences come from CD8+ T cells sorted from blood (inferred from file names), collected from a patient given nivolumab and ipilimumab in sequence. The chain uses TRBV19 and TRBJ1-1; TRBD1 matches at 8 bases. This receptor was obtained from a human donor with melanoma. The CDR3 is CASSIPRGRTEAFF. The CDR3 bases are TGTGCCAGTAGTATCCCCAGGGGGCGCACTGAAGCTTTCTTT.